The T cell receptor beta chain described here comes from a study of T-cell memory formation after mild COVID-19 (dated by TCRdb to about 2021). In the study overall: TCR sequence clusters from the two donors were largely donor specific. Longitudinal TCRalpha and TCRbeta repertoire sequencing tracked T-cell clones expanding and contracting after mild COVID-19 in a couple of donors. Two young, previously healthy adult volunteers, one female and one male, were included in the cohort.

Inclusive of the bounding cysteine and phenylalanine, the CDR3 is 15 residues long. Just the 45-base CDR3 DNA is kept, in frame starting at base 1. The germline V gene encodes CDR1 DFQATT and CDR2 SNEGSKA (reference sequence). The junction carries 13 bases between V and J, which are trimmed by 1 base and 1 base respectively. Study-wide findings and limitations: The study included only a couple of mild cases, and larger cohorts that include severe cases with pre-infection samples were judged to be necessary. SARS-CoV-2 specificity was not confirmed for the second-wave clones peaking on day 37. From day 15 to 85, contracting clones showed balanced CD4/CD8 phenotypes, whereas a second wave of clones that expanded from day 15 to 37 leaned towards CD4+. Contracting CD4+ clones were found mainly in CM and EM memory subsets, while CD8+ clones were enriched in EMRA. Some responding clones were detected in pre-infection memory, which suggested that pre-existing cross-reactive memory T cells had joined the SARS-CoV-2 response.

Ficoll-Paque density gradient centrifugation was the method used to isolate PBMCs. The reads were generated on an Illumina NovaSeq 6000. TCRalpha and TCRbeta cDNA libraries were constructed by 5'RACE with constant-segment primers, with sample barcodes and unique molecular identifiers being introduced. RNA was extracted from every sample with Trizol reagent. Library amplification was performed in two PCR steps, and a second sample barcode and Illumina TruSeq adapters were introduced in the second step. Sequencing of the libraries was done on an Illumina NovaSeq, producing 2 x 150 bp paired-end reads. The study's processing was this. Reads were demultiplexed and collapsed into UMI-guided consensus sequences with migec v1.2.7. Using mixcr v2.1.11, UMI consensuses were aligned to TRA and TRB V and J templates and then assembled into clonotypes. A clonotype was counted as expanded or contracted only if both edgeR and NoisET called the change significant, with noise models trained on biological replicates. edgeR calls used a false discovery rate-adjusted p below 0.01 and a log2 fold-change threshold of 1. PCA with hierarchical clustering of max-normalized trajectories of the 1000 most abundant clonotypes was used as exploratory dynamics analysis. Separately sequenced CD4+ and CD8+ repertoires were used to assign a CD4 or CD8 phenotype to each responding clone. The public reads were quality trimmed at Q25 with fastp and then assembled into clones with MiXCR by TCRdb, keeping productive beta chains. Rows are combined by CDR3 protein, so each entry shows the most common genes and DNA. V and J calls and clone size were set by TCRdb, not the authors. This sample is represented by about 620,000 distinct CDR3 sequences; roughly 17% of them were singletons. Approximately 12% of the sample is taken by the ten largest.

In regard to this clonotype: The target of this receptor is not known. Base quality data are lacking; no much larger clone is found one base away.

The V and J genes are TRBV20-1 and TRBJ1-1, with the D gene not confidently named. The sample was PBMCs or a T cell subset sorted from them (not recorded which). The receptor was isolated from an adult woman who had mild COVID-19 (a few samples of this study predate the infection). The sample titles of this study are shuffled in the database, so cell type and time point are left out; the donor was told from shared clones. The nucleotides are TGCAGTGCTAGAGGTAGCGGACGGCCGAACACTGAAGCTTTCTTT. Translated, this is CSARGSGRPNTEAFF.